Listed here are 17 T cell receptor beta chains from one sample, sequenced in a study of blood T cell repertoires in COVID-19. The protocol was immunoSEQ multiplex PCR, while the TCRdb copy is restricted to in-frame clones and leaves out a portion. The sample includes some 87,000 clones, 70% to 90% of them seen just once. Material: peripheral blood. The receptors stem from a woman in her sixties or seventies with active or convalescent COVID-19.

V usage is TRBV6-5 and J usage is TRBJ1-1; perhaps TRBD1 as D (6 bases). This CDR3 region has 14 residues. The V end was cut by 5 bases, the J end by 0 bases, with 10 bases between. Germline values: CDR1 MNHEY, CDR2 SVGAGI. The CDR3, as DNA: TGTGCCAGCAGTATGGGACAATTGAACACTGAAGCTTTCTTT. Amino acid sequence: CASSMGQLNTEAFF.

This clone appeared a single time. The chain carries TRBV6-2 or TRBV6-3 and TRBJ2-5, with D perhaps TRBD2 (6 bases). Trimming cost V 3 bases and J 5 bases, with 10 bases left between them. The V gene's germline CDR1 is MNHEY and CDR2 SVGEGT. CDR3 size: 13 residues. The CDR3 DNA reads TGTGCCAGCAGTTATGGGGGGTGGGAGACCCAGTACTTC. Amino acids: CASSYGGWETQYF.

The chain joins TRBV28 to TRBJ2-5; 7 bases map to TRBD2. Germline assignment: CDR1 MDHEN and CDR2 SYDVKM. This CDR3 is built from 13 residues. J lost 5 bases, V lost 5 bases, and 5 bases had no gene match. CDR3 coding DNA: TGTGCCAGCAGTGCCCCCGGGAGGGAGACCCAGTACTTC. Translated, it gives CASSAPGRETQYF.

This chain uses TRBV3-1 (or the pseudogene TRBV3-2) with TRBJ1-3, with a tentative D call TRBD1 (5 bases). Between the trimmed V and J ends, which lost 8 bases and 1 base, there was a span of 9 bases. In germline, CDR1 is LGHDT, CDR2 YNNKEL (reference sequence). This CDR3 has 13 amino acids. The DNA of the CDR3 is TGTGCCAGCCGAGGACATTCTGGAAACACCATATATTTT. Its translation is CASRGHSGNTIYF.

The chain has TRBV7-2 and TRBJ1-2, with TRBD1 matching over 9 bases. V was clipped by 1 base and J by 6 bases; unmatched bases: 3. Germline lookup yields CDR1 SGHTA and CDR2 FQGNSA. The CDR3 sequence is 14 residues long. The CDR3 region is CASSLVGQGNGYTF. CDR3 in DNA: TGTGCCAGCAGCTTAGTGGGACAGGGAAATGGCTACACCTTC.

The chain couples TRBV28 to TRBJ1-2, with TRBD1 matching 9 bases. The CDR3 loop spans 13 amino acids. Losses at the gene ends were 5 bases for V and 6 bases for J; bases not matched to a gene: 4. Germline-derived CDR1 and CDR2 are MDHEN and SYDVKM. The CDR3 DNA reads TGTGCCAGCAGTCCACAGGGGGCGCATGGCTACACCTTC. Translating it yields CASSPQGAHGYTF.

The chain employs TRBV5-1 and TRBJ2-1, with TRBD2 identical over 12 bases. This CDR3 has 15 amino acids. Germline V gene data show CDR1 as SGHRS and CDR2 as YFSETQ. Trimming cost V 5 bases and J 7 bases; bases outside gene matches: 7. The DNA for the CDR3 is TGCGCCAGCAGTAGGCTAGCGGGGGGGCAGAATGAGCAGTTCTTC. Amino acids: CASSRLAGGQNEQFF. Using reference TRBV5-1 and TRBJ2-1 for the parts outside the CDR3, the full variable domain is KAGVTQTPRYLIKTRGQQVTLSCSPISGHRSVSWYQQTPGQGLQFLFEYFSETQRNKGNFPGRFSGRQFSNSRSEMNVSTLELGDSALYLCASSRLAGGQNEQFFGPGTRLTVL.

The chain has TRBV18 and TRBJ1-3, with TRBD1 as a possible D gene (6 bases). CDR1 and CDR2 from the germline V gene are KGHSH and LQKENI. The V end was cut by 3 bases, the J end by 7 bases, with 16 bases between. The CDR3 length is 15 residues. CDR3 coding DNA: TGTGCCAGCTCACCTATCTCAGGGGCAAGGAACACCATATATTTT. The encoded protein is CASSPISGARNTIYF.

The chain employs TRBV6-5 and TRBJ1-5, with no clear D. Germline V gives CDR1 MNHEY, CDR2 SVGAGI. V was cut by 4 bases and J by 8 bases, with 12 bases left in between. The CDR3 is 13 residues long. The CDR3 reads CASSSSGPKPQHF. CDR3 coding DNA: TGTGCCAGCAGTTCTTCAGGCCCAAAGCCCCAGCATTTT.

V is TRBV3-1 (or the pseudogene TRBV3-2) and J is TRBJ1-1, with D uncertain. V was clipped by 1 base and J by 1 base, with 7 bases between them. The CDR3 runs to 14 residues. Germline CDR1 is LGHDT and CDR2 is YNNKEL (reference sequence). CDR3 in amino acids: CASSQVSWNTEAFF. The DNA for the CDR3 is TGTGCCAGCAGCCAAGTAAGCTGGAACACTGAAGCTTTCTTT.

V is TRBV6-6 and J is TRBJ1-1; D might be TRBD1 (5 bases). The CDR3 runs to 15 residues. V was clipped by 0 bases and J by 1 base, with 9 bases between them. Germline V lookup: CDR1 MNHNY, CDR2 SVGAGI (reference sequence). The CDR3 is CASSYSPRANTEAFF. CDR3 coding DNA: TGTGCCAGCAGTTACTCGCCCAGGGCGAACACTGAAGCTTTCTTT.

This clone was seen only a few times. The rearrangement uses TRBV4-1 and TRBJ1-2; 10 bases are shared with TRBD1. The CDR3 loop spans 15 amino acids. Germline CDR1 is MGHRA and CDR2 is YSYEKL. The J segment lost 7 bases and the V segment lost 3 bases, leaving 8 bases of the junction unmatched. In nucleotides, the CDR3 is TGCGCCAGCAGCCAGGGACAGGGGACTACCCTTGGCTACACCTTC. Residues: CASSQGQGTTLGYTF.

This sequence joins TRBV2 and TRBJ2-1, with D tentatively TRBD2 (5 bases). Trimming left V 4 bases short and J 2 bases short, with 12 bases between. Germline V gene lookup returns CDR1 SNHLY and CDR2 FYNNEI. The CDR3 runs to 15 residues. CDR3 in DNA: TGTGCCAGCAGTGTTGGCCTAGCAGCCTACAATGAGCAGTTCTTC. Translated: CASSVGLAAYNEQFF.

The chain uses TRBV28 and TRBJ1-3; D unresolved. The CDR3 extends over 15 amino acids. Trimming removed 1 base at V and 0 bases at J, with 7 bases between. The germline V gene has CDR1 MDHEN and CDR2 SYDVKM. Written as DNA, the CDR3 is TGTGCCAGCAGTTTATTGAGGAGCTCTGGAAACACCATATATTTT. Translating it yields CASSLLRSSGNTIYF.

This chain joins TRBV6-4 and TRBJ2-1; tentatively, D is TRBD1 (5 bases). This CDR3 is built from 13 residues. V was shortened by 6 bases and J by 4 bases, with 10 bases between the two germline ends. From germline, CDR1 is MRHNA and CDR2 SNTAGT. The CDR3 region is CASSVQEYNEQFF. As DNA, the CDR3 is TGTGCCAGCAGCGTACAGGAGTACAATGAGCAGTTCTTC.

V is TRBV5-4 and J is TRBJ2-5; the match to TRBD2 covers 11 bases. This CDR3 is 12 amino acids long. CDR1 and CDR2 from the germline V gene are SGHNT and YYREEE (reference sequence). After removal of 4 bases from V and 7 bases from J, the junction contained 0 bases not matched to a gene. In nucleotides, the CDR3 is TGTGCCAGCAGCCTAGCGGGGGGGACCCAGTACTTC. Protein product: CASSLAGGTQYF.

The J gene is TRBJ2-1, the V gene TRBV5-5; D is possibly TRBD1 (6 bases). The V gene lost 5 bases and the J gene lost 7 bases, with 19 bases spanning the gap. The germline gives CDR1 SGHKS, CDR2 YYEKEE (reference sequence). The CDR3 is made up of 15 amino acids. CDR3 DNA sequence: TGTGCCAGCAGGGCCGGGACACCCTCGGGGAATGAGCAGTTCTTC. Protein product: CASRAGTPSGNEQFF.